Detailed here is one T cell receptor (beta chain). Mismatch with germline at one junction end may stem from a read error. Germline V gives CDR1 SGHDT, CDR2 YYEEEE. The CDR3 length is 17 residues. Primers included in the PCR were 60 Vbeta and 13 Jbeta primers. The assay was immunoSEQ multiplex PCR, and TCRdb's table has in-frame clones only and misses some. The sample gives about 160,000 clones, roughly 85% of which show up once; more than 7% is in the top ten. The sample is drawn from a study of cytomegalovirus exposure and HLA in healthy donors. The V gene is TRBV5-6, the J gene TRBJ2-1; possible D gene TRBD2, 7 bases. The sequencing input was PBMCs. This TCR was sampled from a male donor in good health and CMV-seropositive. The CDR3 DNA reads TGTGCCAGCAGTTTGGAGCGAGGGGGGGGCCCCTACAATGAGCAGTTCTTC. It encodes CASSLERGGGPYNEQFF.